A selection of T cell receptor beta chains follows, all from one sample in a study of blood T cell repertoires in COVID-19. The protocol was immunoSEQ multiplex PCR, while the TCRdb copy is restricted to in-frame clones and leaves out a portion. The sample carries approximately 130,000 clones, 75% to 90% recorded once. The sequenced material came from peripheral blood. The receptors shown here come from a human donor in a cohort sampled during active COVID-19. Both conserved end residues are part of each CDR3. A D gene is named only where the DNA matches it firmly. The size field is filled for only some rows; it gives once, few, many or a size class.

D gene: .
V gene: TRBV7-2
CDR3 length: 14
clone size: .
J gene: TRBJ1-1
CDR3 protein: CASSFRRAGTEAFF
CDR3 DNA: TGTGCCAGCAGCTTCCGGAGGGCGGGCACTGAAGCTTTCTTT

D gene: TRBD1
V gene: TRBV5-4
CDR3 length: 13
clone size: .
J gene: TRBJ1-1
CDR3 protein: CASSYTGVTEAFF
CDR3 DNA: TGTGCCAGCAGCTATACAGGGGTAACTGAAGCTTTCTTT

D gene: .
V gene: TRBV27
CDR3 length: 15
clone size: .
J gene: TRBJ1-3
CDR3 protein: CASSPLFRPGNTIYF
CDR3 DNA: TGTGCCAGCAGTCCACTGTTCCGTCCGGGAAACACCATATATTTT

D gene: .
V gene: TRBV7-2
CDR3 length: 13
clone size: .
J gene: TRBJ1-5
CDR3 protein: CASSLGGSQPQHF
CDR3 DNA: TGTGCCAGCAGCTTGGGGGGGTCCCAGCCCCAGCATTTT

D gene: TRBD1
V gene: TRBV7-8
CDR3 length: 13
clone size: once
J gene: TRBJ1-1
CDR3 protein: CASSSGGNTEAFF
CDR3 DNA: TGTGCCAGCAGCTCAGGGGGGAACACTGAAGCTTTCTTT

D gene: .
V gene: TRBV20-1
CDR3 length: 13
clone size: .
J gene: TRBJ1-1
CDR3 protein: CSASQGVHTEAFF
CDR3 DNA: TGCAGTGCTAGTCAAGGGGTTCACACTGAAGCTTTCTTT

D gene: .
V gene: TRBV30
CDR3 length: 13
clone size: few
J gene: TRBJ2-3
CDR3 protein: CAWSVGGTDTQYF
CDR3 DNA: TGTGCCTGGAGTGTAGGGGGCACAGATACGCAGTATTTT

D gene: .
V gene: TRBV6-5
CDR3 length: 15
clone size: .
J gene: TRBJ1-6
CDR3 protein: CASSYSINKNSPLHF
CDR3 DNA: TGTGCCAGCAGTTACTCGATTAACAAGAATTCACCCCTCCACTTT

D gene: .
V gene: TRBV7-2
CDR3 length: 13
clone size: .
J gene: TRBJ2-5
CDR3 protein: CASSLSGRETQYF
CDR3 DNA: TGTGCCAGCAGCTTAAGCGGAAGGGAGACCCAGTACTTC

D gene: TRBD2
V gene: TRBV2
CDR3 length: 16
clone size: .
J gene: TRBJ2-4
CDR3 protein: CASSPTLAGVVNIQYF
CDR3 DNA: TGTGCCAGCAGTCCGACTCTAGCGGGAGTAGTGAACATTCAGTACTTC

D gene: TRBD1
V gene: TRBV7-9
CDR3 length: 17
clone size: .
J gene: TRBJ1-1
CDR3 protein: CASSLGQGRGGNTEAFF
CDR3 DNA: TGTGCCAGCAGCTTAGGACAGGGAAGAGGCGGGAACACTGAAGCTTTCTTT

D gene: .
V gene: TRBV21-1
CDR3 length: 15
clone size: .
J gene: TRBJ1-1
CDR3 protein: CASSDPGQGNTEAFF
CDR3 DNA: TGTGCCAGCAGCGATCCGGGACAGGGGAACACTGAAGCTTTCTTT

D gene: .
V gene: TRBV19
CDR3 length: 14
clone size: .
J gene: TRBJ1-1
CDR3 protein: CASTSYQALTEAFF
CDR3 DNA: TGTGCCAGTACCTCCTACCAAGCGCTCACTGAAGCTTTCTTT

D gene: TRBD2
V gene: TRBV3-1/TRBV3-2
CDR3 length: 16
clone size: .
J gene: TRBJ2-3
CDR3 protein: CASSQGLAGGTDTQYF
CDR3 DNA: TGTGCCAGCAGCCAAGGACTAGCGGGGGGGACAGATACGCAGTATTTT

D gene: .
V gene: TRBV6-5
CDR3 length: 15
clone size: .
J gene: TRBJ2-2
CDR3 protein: CASSYDRPNTGELFF
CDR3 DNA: TGTGCCAGCAGTTACGACAGACCGAACACCGGGGAGCTGTTTTTT

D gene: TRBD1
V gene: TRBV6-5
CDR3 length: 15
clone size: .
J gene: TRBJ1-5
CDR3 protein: CASSWGQGAAQPQHF
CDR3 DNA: TGTGCCAGCAGTTGGGGACAGGGGGCGGCTCAGCCCCAGCATTTT

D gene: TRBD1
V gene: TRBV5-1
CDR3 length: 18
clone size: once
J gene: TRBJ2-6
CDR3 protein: CASALPRDSSAGANVLTF
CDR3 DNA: TGCGCCAGCGCTCTTCCTCGGGACAGCTCTGCTGGGGCCAACGTCCTGACTTTC

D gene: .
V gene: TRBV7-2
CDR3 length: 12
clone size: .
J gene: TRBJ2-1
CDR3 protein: CASSLAEDEQFF
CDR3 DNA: TGTGCCAGCAGCTTAGCCGAGGATGAGCAGTTCTTC

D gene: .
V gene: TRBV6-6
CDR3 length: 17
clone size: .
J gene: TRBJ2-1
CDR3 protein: CASSPERGRVQDNEQFF
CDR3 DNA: TGTGCCAGCAGTCCCGAAAGGGGGAGAGTCCAAGACAATGAGCAGTTCTTC

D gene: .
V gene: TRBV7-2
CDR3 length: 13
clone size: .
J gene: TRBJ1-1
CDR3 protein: CASSWGPNTEAFF
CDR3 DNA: TGTGCCAGCAGCTGGGGCCCGAACACTGAAGCTTTCTTT

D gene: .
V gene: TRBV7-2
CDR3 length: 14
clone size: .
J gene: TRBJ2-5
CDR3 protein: CASSEGGVGETQYF
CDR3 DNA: TGTGCCAGCAGCGAAGGGGGGGTAGGAGAGACCCAGTACTTC

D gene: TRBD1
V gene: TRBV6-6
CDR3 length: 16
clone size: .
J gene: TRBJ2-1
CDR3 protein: CASSLRTGPSHNEQFF
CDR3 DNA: TGTGCCAGCAGTTTACGGACAGGGCCATCTCACAATGAGCAGTTCTTC

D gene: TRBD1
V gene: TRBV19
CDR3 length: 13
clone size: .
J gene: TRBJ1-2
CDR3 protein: CASRLGGVYGYTF
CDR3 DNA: TGTGCCAGTAGGCTAGGGGGCGTCTATGGCTACACCTTC

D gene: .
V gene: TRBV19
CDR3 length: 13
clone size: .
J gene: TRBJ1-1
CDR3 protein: CASSAAGGTEAFF
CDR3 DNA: TGTGCCAGTTCAGCGGCCGGGGGCACTGAAGCTTTCTTT

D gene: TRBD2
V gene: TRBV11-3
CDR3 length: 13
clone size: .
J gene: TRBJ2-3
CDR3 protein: CASSAGVGDTQYF
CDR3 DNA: TGTGCCAGCAGCGCGGGGGTTGGAGATACGCAGTATTTT

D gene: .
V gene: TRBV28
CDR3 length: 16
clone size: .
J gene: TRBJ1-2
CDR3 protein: CASSPGLVIQNYGYTF
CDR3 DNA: TGTGCCAGCAGTCCAGGGTTAGTGATCCAGAACTATGGCTACACCTTC

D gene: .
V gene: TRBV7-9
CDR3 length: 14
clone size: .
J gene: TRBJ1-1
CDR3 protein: CASSLSQGNTEAFF
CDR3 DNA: TGTGCCAGCAGCTTAAGTCAGGGGAACACTGAAGCTTTCTTT

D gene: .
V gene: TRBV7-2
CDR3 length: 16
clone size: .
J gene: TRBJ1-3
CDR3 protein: CASSSPGQPSGNTIYF
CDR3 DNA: TGTGCCAGCAGCTCACCAGGCCAACCGTCTGGAAACACCATATATTTT

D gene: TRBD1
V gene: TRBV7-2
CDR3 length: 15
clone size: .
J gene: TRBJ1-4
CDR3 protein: CASSNRGSTNEKLFF
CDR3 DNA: TGTGCCAGCAGCAACAGGGGCTCAACTAATGAAAAACTGTTTTTT

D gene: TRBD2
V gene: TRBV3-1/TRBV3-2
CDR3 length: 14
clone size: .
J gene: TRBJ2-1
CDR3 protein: CASSRGTNNNEQFF
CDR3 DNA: TGTGCCAGCAGCCGGGGGACTAACAATAATGAGCAGTTCTTC

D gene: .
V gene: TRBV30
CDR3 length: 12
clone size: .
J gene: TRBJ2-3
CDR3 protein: CAWAQVRDTQYF
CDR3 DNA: TGTGCCTGGGCTCAGGTCCGAGATACGCAGTATTTT

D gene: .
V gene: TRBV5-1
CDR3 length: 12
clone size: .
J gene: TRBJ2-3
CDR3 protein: CASSSVTDTQYF
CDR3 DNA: TGCGCCAGCAGCTCGGTCACGGATACGCAGTATTTT

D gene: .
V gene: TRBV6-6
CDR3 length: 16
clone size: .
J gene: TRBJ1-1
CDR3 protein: CASSPPTGRRSTEAFF
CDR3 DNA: TGTGCCAGCAGCCCCCCCACGGGGAGGAGATCCACTGAAGCTTTCTTT

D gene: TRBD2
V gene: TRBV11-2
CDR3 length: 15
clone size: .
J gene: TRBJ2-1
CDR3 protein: CASSSSGSSYNEQFF
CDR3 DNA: TGTGCCAGCAGCAGTAGCGGGAGCTCCTACAATGAGCAGTTCTTC

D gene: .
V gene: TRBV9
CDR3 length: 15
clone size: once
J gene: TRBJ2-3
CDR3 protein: CASSVAGDPTDTQYF
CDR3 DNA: TGTGCCAGCAGCGTAGCAGGGGACCCCACAGATACGCAGTATTTT

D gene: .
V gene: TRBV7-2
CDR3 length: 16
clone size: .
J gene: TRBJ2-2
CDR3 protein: CASSLPAGINTGELFF
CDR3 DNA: TGTGCCAGCAGCTTACCTGCAGGGATAAACACCGGGGAGCTGTTTTTT

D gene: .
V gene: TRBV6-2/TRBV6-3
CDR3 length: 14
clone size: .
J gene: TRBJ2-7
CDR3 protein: CASSYARWGDEQYF
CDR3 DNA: TGTGCCAGCAGTTACGCGAGGTGGGGGGACGAGCAGTACTTC

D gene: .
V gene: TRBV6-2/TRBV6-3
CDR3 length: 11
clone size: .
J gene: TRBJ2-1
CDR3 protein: CASSYDREQFF
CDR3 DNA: TGTGCCAGCAGTTACGATCGGGAGCAGTTCTTC

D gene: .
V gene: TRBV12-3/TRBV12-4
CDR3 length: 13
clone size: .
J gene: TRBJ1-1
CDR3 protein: CASSFQRLTEAFF
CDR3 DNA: TGTGCCAGCAGTTTTCAGCGGCTCACTGAAGCTTTCTTT

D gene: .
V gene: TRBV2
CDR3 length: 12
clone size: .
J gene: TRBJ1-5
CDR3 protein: CASGSGDQPQHF
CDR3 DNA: TGTGCCAGCGGCTCGGGGGACCAGCCCCAGCATTTT

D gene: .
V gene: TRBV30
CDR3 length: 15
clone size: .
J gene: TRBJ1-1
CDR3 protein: CAWRNTGWANTEAFF
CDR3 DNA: TGTGCCTGGAGAAATACAGGCTGGGCGAACACTGAAGCTTTCTTT

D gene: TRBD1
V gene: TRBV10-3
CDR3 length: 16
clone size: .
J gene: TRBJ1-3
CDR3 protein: CAIMGTGAYSGNTIYF
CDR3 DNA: TGTGCCATCATGGGGACAGGGGCGTACTCTGGAAACACCATATATTTT

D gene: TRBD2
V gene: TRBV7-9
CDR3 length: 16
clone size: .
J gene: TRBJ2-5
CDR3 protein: CASSGGVAGGEETQYF
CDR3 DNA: TGTGCCAGCAGCGGAGGCGTAGCGGGGGGGGAAGAGACCCAGTACTTC

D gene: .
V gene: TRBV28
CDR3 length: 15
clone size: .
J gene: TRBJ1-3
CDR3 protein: CASSLAGISGNTIYF
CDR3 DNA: TGTGCCAGCAGTTTAGCAGGGATTTCTGGAAACACCATATATTTT

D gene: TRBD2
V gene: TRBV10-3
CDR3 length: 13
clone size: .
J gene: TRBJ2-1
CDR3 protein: CASRGGSPNEQFF
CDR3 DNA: TGTGCCTCACGGGGGGGGTCTCCCAATGAGCAGTTCTTC

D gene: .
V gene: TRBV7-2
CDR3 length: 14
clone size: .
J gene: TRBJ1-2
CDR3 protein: CASSLVGAEYGYTF
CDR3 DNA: TGTGCCAGCAGCTTAGTGGGGGCTGAGTATGGCTACACCTTC

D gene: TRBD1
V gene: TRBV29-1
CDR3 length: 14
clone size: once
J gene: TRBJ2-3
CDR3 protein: CSVPTGASTDTQYF
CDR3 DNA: TGCAGCGTTCCAACAGGGGCGAGCACAGATACGCAGTATTTT

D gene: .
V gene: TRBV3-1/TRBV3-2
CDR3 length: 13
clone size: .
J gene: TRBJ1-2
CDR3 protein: CASSTEGRGGYTF
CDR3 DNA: TGTGCCAGCAGTACGGAGGGTCGGGGAGGCTACACCTTC

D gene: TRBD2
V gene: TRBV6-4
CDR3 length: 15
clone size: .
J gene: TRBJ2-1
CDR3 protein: CASSDRWGGYNEQFF
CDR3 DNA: TGTGCCAGCAGTGACCGGTGGGGGGGTTACAATGAGCAGTTCTTC